Shown below are 21 T cell receptor beta chains from a single sample sequenced in a study of blood T cell repertoires in COVID-19. Generated by immunoSEQ multiplex PCR, the TCRdb table keeps only in-frame clones and is missing some. The data hold about 260,000 clones, with 86% observed a single time. The sample was peripheral blood. These receptors were obtained from a man aged 18 to 30 with active or convalescent COVID-19.

J is TRBJ2-5 and V is TRBV7-6, with 10 bases that match TRBD1. This CDR3 has 14 residues. The junction had 4 bases not matched to a gene; V was cut back by 4 bases and J by 5 bases. CDR1 is SGHVS, CDR2 FNYEAQ, per germline. The CDR3 sequence is CASSSRTGGETQYF. In DNA form, the CDR3 reads TGTGCCAGCAGCTCTCGGACAGGGGGGGAGACCCAGTACTTC.

This clone was counted once. The V and J genes are TRBV13 and TRBJ1-1, with D possibly TRBD1 on 6 matching bases. The germline V and J ends were trimmed by 7 bases and 4 bases, with 31 bases remaining between them. The germline CDR1 and CDR2 sequences are PRHDT and FYEKMQ (reference sequence). The CDR3 spans 19 residues. CDR3 region: CASTLDPGQKNGQRTEAFF. CDR3 nucleotides: TGTGCCAGCACCCTAGACCCGGGACAAAAAAATGGGCAACGCACTGAAGCTTTCTTT.

The rearrangement links TRBV11-3 to TRBJ2-1, with TRBD2 matching over 9 bases. Losses at the gene ends were 3 bases for V and 2 bases for J; bases not matched to a gene: 2. CDR1 and CDR2 (germline): SGHNT, YENEEA. The CDR3 is made up of 15 amino acids. The CDR3 protein is CASSLTSGAYNEQFF. CDR3 nucleotide sequence: TGTGCCAGCAGCTTGACTAGCGGAGCCTACAATGAGCAGTTCTTC.

The V gene is TRBV28, the J gene TRBJ1-5, with 7 bases lining up with TRBD1. Trimming removed 5 bases from V and 11 bases from J; junction bases left unmatched: 9. This CDR3 contains 13 residues. CDR1 and CDR2 (germline): MDHEN, SYDVKM. As DNA, the CDR3 is TGTGCCAGCAGTCCAGGACAGGCCGGGGCCCAGCATTTT. Amino acids: CASSPGQAGAQHF.

V gene TRBV20-1 combines with J gene TRBJ2-1; 8 positions match TRBD1. This CDR3 spans 16 amino acids. Germline V CDR1 and CDR2: DFQATT, SNEGSKA (reference sequence). Germline trimming cut 3 bases from V and 7 bases from J; bases unmatched to any gene: 14. The CDR3 loop reads CSASIFGQGAKNEQFF. As DNA, the CDR3 is TGCAGTGCTAGTATTTTCGGGCAGGGGGCGAAGAATGAGCAGTTCTTC.

The rearrangement links TRBV6-5 to TRBJ1-3; D remains ambiguous. From germline, CDR1 is MNHEY and CDR2 SVGAGI. The CDR3 length is 12 residues. The V gene lost 8 bases and the J gene lost 4 bases, with 9 bases spanning the gap. CDR3 sequence (DNA): TGTGCCAGCGAAGTCACAGGAAACACCATATATTTT. Translation: CASEVTGNTIYF.

This chain links TRBV4-2 with TRBJ2-5; D perhaps matches TRBD1 (5 bases). The CDR3 spans 14 residues. V dropped 1 base and J dropped 3 bases, with 9 bases sitting between them. The germline CDR1 and CDR2 sequences are LGHNA and YNFKEQ. The CDR3 region has the DNA TGTGCCAGCAGCCAAGGAAACAGGAAAGAGACCCAGTACTTC. Its protein is CASSQGNRKETQYF.

The chain uses TRBV7-2 and TRBJ1-3, with 8 bases aligning to TRBD1. The CDR3 runs to 15 residues. Germline V gives CDR1 SGHTA, CDR2 FQGNSA. V trimming: 6 bases; J trimming: 3 bases; junction bases outside the gene matches: 7. CDR3 sequence: CASRMQGALGNTIYF. CDR3 sequence (DNA): TGTGCCAGCAGGATGCAGGGGGCGCTTGGAAACACCATATATTTT.

The chain uses TRBV12-5 and TRBJ2-3, with D possibly matching TRBD1 (6 bases). CDR3 size: 16 residues. The germline V and J ends were trimmed by 4 bases and 4 bases, with 18 bases remaining between them. CDR1 and CDR2 from the germline V gene are LGHNT and FRNRAP. CDR3 residues: CASGSDGSTGADTQYF. CDR3 coding DNA: TGTGCTAGTGGTTCTGATGGTTCGACAGGTGCAGATACGCAGTATTTT.

The CDR3 region is CASSVAPESSGANVLTF. In DNA form, the CDR3 reads TGTGCCAGCAGCGTAGCTCCCGAGAGCTCTGGGGCCAACGTCCTGACTTTC. The V call is TRBV9, the J call TRBJ2-6; D remains unclear. The CDR3 sequence is 17 residues long. V was cut by 0 bases and J by 0 bases, with 10 bases left in between. Germline assignment: CDR1 SGDLS and CDR2 YYNGEE.

For this clone: Other DNA sequences from this sample encode an identical CDR3 as well. The genes are TRBV2 and TRBJ2-2; no definite D call. With 6 bases removed from V and 3 bases from J, the gap between germline ends came to 2 bases. The CDR3 has 11 amino acids. Germline V gene lookup returns CDR1 SNHLY and CDR2 FYNNEI. The DNA for the CDR3 is TGTGCCAGCAGCTACACCGGGGAGCTGTTTTTT. It is translated as CASSYTGELFF.

Only one count was recorded for this clone. The chain is built from TRBV11-2 and TRBJ1-2; TRBD1 aligns across 8 bases. The CDR3 sequence is 14 residues long. Germline V gives CDR1 SGHAT, CDR2 FQNNGV. J lost 1 base, V lost 7 bases, and 5 bases had no gene match. CDR3 bases: TGTGCCAGCACCCCGGACAGGGTTAACTATGGCTACACCTTC. Amino acid sequence: CASTPDRVNYGYTF.

This clone was detected once. The V and J genes are TRBV19 and TRBJ1-5; 8 bases agree with TRBD1. The CDR3 consists of 14 residues. Germline V gene sequence: CDR1 LNHDA, CDR2 SQIVND (reference sequence). Trimming at V came to 5 bases and at J to 6 bases, leaving 6 bases not matched to a gene. CDR3 bases: TGTGCCAGTAGTTCGGGACAGGAGATTCAGCCCCAGCATTTT. Translated, it gives CASSSGQEIQPQHF. Supplemented by reference TRBV19 and TRBJ1-5, the full variable domain reads DGGITQSPKYLFRKEGQNVTLSCEQNLNHDAMYWYRQDPGQGLRLIYYSQIVNDFQKGDIAEGYSVSREKKESFPLTVTSAQKNPTAFYLCASSSGQEIQPQHFGDGTRLSIL.

In its sample, this clone was seen once. The CDR3 sequence is CATSRDPQTAYNEQFF. The CDR3 DNA is TGTGCCACCAGCAGAGATCCTCAGACAGCTTACAATGAGCAGTTCTTC. This chain joins TRBV15 and TRBJ2-1, with D tentatively TRBD1 (5 bases). The germline V and J ends were trimmed by 0 bases and 4 bases, with 13 bases remaining between them. The CDR3 is made up of 16 amino acids. Germline V gene sequence: CDR1 LNHNV, CDR2 YYDKDF (reference sequence). The full variable domain, with the rest looked up from reference TRBV15 and TRBJ2-1, is DAMVIQNPRYQVTQFGKPVTLSCSQTLNHNVMYWYQQKSSQAPKLLFHYYDKDFNNEADTPDNFQSRRPNTSFCFLDIRSPGLGDTAMYLCATSRDPQTAYNEQFFGPGTRLTVL.

V usage is TRBV6-6 and J usage is TRBJ2-7; TRBD1 is a possible D gene (6 bases). This CDR3 contains 13 residues. CDR1 MNHNY and CDR2 SVGAGI come from the germline V gene (reference sequence). The V end lost 11 bases, the J end lost 9 bases, and 23 bases lay between the germline ends. The CDR3 DNA sequence: TGTGCCGTTCAGTCCGGGACAACGACCGGGCAGTACTTC. It translates to CAVQSGTTTGQYF.

The rearrangement joins TRBV2 to TRBJ2-3; D may be TRBD2 (6 bases). Germline V CDR1 and CDR2: SNHLY, FYNNEI. This CDR3 is built from 15 residues. Trimming cost V 1 base and J 0 bases, with 8 bases left between them. The CDR3 loop is CASSEERASTDTQYF. The CDR3 DNA is TGTGCCAGCAGTGAAGAGCGGGCTAGCACAGATACGCAGTATTTT.

V is TRBV21-1 and J is TRBJ1-5; the D segment call TRBD1 is taken from the table without a DNA check. TRBV21-1 is a pseudogene locus. CDR3 length equals 16 residues. The CDR3 here is CASPSAGLRGNQPQHF. The CDR3 nucleotides read TGTGCCAGCCCCAGTGCAGGGCTAAGAGGCAATCAGCCCCAGCATTTT.

Only one count was recorded for this clone. The CDR3 coding sequence is TGTGCCAGCAGCTCCGGAGGGATAGCGGGGGATTACTTC. Translating gives CASSSGGIAGDYF. The chain carries TRBV6-2 or TRBV6-3 and TRBJ2-7; TRBD2 aligns across 9 bases. The length of the CDR3 is 13 residues. V was clipped by 6 bases and J by 13 bases; unmatched bases: 13. CDR1 is MNHEY and CDR2 is SVGEGT in the germline V gene.

The chain couples TRBV10-3 to TRBJ1-4; no clear D. Germline V gene data show CDR1 as ENHRY and CDR2 as SYGVKD. This CDR3 region has 12 residues. Trimming took off 11 bases at V and 3 bases at J, with 10 bases between the two ends. The CDR3: CASSLSNEKLFF. The CDR3 DNA follows: TGTGCCTCCTCCCTCTCTAATGAAAAACTGTTTTTT.

The chain links TRBV27 to TRBJ1-5, with TRBD1 as a possible D gene (6 bases). The germline CDR1 and CDR2 sequences are MNHEY and SMNVEV (reference sequence). The V end lost 2 bases, the J end lost 3 bases, and 11 bases lay between the germline ends. The CDR3 contains 15 residues. Here the CDR3 DNA reads TGTGCCAGCAGTTTAGCCGGACAGTTCAATCAGCCCCAGCATTTT. Translating it yields CASSLAGQFNQPQHF.

This rearrangement joins TRBV3-1 (or the pseudogene TRBV3-2) to TRBJ2-7, with D possibly TRBD2 on 5 matching bases. V was cut by 1 base and J by 6 bases, with 10 bases left in between. This CDR3 has 13 amino acids. CDR1 and CDR2 (germline): LGHDT, YNNKEL (reference sequence). In nucleotides, the CDR3 is TGTGCCAGCAGCCAAGTTAGTCGGGGCGAGCAGTACTTC. Encoded protein: CASSQVSRGEQYF.